The entry below gives a single T cell receptor beta chain sequence along with its context. The sample belongs to a study of shared clonotypes between healthy human individuals. CD45RO+ cells joined CCR7-negative CD45RA+ TemRA cells to form CD8 memory. The CDR3 is 16 residues long. V gave up 1 base and J gave up 0 bases, with 10 bases separating them. The germline gives CDR1 MGHRA, CDR2 YSYEKL. Assay used: immunoSEQ multiplex PCR; TCRdb lists only in-frame clones, some missing. The sample yields some 380,000 clones, about 97% seen once. Sequencing was performed on memory CD8+ T cells sorted from blood. The subset: CD45RO+ cells pooled with CCR7-negative TemRA cells. This chain uses TRBV4-1 with TRBJ1-3, with D perhaps matching TRBD1 (5 bases). This sequence originates from a man between 25 and 39 years old in good health. CDR3 residues: CASSQGRASSGNTIYF. The CDR3 DNA is TGCGCCAGCAGCCAAGGCAGGGCTAGCTCTGGAAACACCATATATTTT.